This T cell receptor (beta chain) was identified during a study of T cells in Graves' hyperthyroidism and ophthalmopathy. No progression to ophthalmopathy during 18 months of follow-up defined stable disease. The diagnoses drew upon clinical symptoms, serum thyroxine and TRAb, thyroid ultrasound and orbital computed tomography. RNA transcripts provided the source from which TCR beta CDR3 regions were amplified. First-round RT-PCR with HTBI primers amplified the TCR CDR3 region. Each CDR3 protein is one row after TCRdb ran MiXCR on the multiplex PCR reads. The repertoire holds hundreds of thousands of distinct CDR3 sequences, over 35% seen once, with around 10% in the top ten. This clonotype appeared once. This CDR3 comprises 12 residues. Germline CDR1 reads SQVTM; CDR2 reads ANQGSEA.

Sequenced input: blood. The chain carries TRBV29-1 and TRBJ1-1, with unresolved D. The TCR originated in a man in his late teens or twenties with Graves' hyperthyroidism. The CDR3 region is CSFLAANTEAFF. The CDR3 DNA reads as TGCAGTTTCTTAGCAGCGAACACTGAAGCTTTCTTT. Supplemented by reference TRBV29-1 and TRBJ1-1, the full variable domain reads SAVISQKPSRDICQRGTSLTIQCQVDSQVTMMFWYRQQPGQSLTLIATANQGSEATYESGFVIDKFPISRPNLTFSTLTVSNMSPEDSSIYLCSFLAANTEAFFGQGTRLTVV.